This T cell receptor beta chain was captured by sequencing in a study of T cell changes during pregnancy in multiple sclerosis. The count of this clone is one. V lost 4 bases, J lost 4 bases, and 36 bases lay in between. CDR3 size: 22 residues. Per the germline V gene, CDR1 is SGDLS and CDR2 is YYNGEE. Assay: immunoSEQ multiplex PCR; the TCRdb copy retains only in-frame clones and omits some. The data hold 35,000 to 45,000 clones, with 80% to 90% observed a single time. The sample was CD4+ T cells from peripheral blood mononuclear cells, taken before pregnancy. The rearrangement uses TRBV9 and TRBJ2-1, with D perhaps TRBD2 (7 bases). The clonotype was recovered from a female donor with multiple sclerosis, enrolled in a pregnancy study. CDR3 in DNA: TGTGCCAGCAGCCTCAGAGACAGGCGGGGAGGCGGGGGCCCTCATAGTTACAATGAGCAGTTCTTC. This gives the protein CASSLRDRRGGGGPHSYNEQFF.